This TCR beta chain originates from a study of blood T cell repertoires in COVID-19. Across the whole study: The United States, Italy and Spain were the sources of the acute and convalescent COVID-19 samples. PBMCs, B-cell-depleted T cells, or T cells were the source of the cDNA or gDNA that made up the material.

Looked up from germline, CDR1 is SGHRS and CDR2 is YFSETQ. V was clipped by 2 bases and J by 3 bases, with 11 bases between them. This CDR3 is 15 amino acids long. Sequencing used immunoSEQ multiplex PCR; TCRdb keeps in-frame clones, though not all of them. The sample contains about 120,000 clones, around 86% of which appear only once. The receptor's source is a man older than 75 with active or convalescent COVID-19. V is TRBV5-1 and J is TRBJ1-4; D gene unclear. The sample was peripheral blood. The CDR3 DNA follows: TGCGCCAGCAGCTTACAGAGCTCCCCTAATGAAAAACTGTTTTTT. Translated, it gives CASSLQSSPNEKLFF.